These T cell receptor beta chains were read from a single sample in a study of T cells in Graves' hyperthyroidism and ophthalmopathy. TCRdb independently ran MiXCR on the multiplex PCR reads; one entry per CDR3 protein. The sample lists around 360,000 distinct CDR3 sequences; over 12% were seen once. Sample: blood. Receptors were obtained from a woman aged 60-75 years with Graves' ophthalmopathy. Both conserved end residues are trimmed from each CDR3. Size is omitted from some rows. Given values are once, few, many or a class for expanded clones.

v_gene: TRBV9; j_gene: TRBJ1-1; len: 11; abundance: few; CDR3aa: ASSVAAGSEAF
v_gene: TRBV12-3/TRBV12-4; j_gene: TRBJ1-3; len: 14; abundance: few; CDR3aa: ASSLWGPPEGNTIY
v_gene: TRBV3-1; j_gene: TRBJ1-3; len: 16; abundance: once; CDR3aa: AISRPNRDKLSGNTIY
v_gene: TRBV3-1; j_gene: TRBJ2-1; len: 12; abundance: many; CDR3aa: ASSAARGLNEQF
v_gene: TRBV6-1; j_gene: TRBJ2-5; len: 12; abundance: .; CDR3aa: ASSPLAAGETQY
v_gene: TRBV6-1; j_gene: TRBJ2-3; len: 13; abundance: many; CDR3aa: ASSESYGITDTQY
v_gene: TRBV20-1; j_gene: TRBJ2-7; len: 16; abundance: .; CDR3aa: SANPGLAGGSGLYEQY
v_gene: TRBV25-1; j_gene: TRBJ2-5; len: 14; abundance: many; CDR3aa: ASSHGTSGEQETQY
v_gene: TRBV7-9; j_gene: TRBJ2-3; len: 14; abundance: many; CDR3aa: ASSEVLAGVGDTQY
v_gene: TRBV20-1; j_gene: TRBJ2-7; len: 13; abundance: many; CDR3aa: SARDQQTRSYEQY